This record concerns one TCR beta chain sequence. An end of the junction does not agree with germline; a read error may underlie this. The germline V gene has CDR1 DFQATT and CDR2 SNEGSKA (reference sequence). This CDR3 contains 17 residues. The data were obtained in a study of response to subunit inactivated influenza vaccine. TCRdb re-derived calls from the RT-PCR reads in MiXCR, one entry per CDR3 protein. The data contain over 150,000 distinct CDR3 sequences, around 11% of them singletons. The TCR originated in a man in his fifties or sixties who received an inactivated influenza vaccine. The material was CD8+ T cells sorted from PBMCs, obtained less than 30 months after vaccination. The chain combines TRBV20-1 with TRBJ2-7; TRBD2 agrees at 8 bases. The CDR3 spells CCARVLPGSGGAEEQYF. The CDR3 DNA reads TGCTGTGCTAGAGTCCTGCCTGGGTCCGGGGGGGCGGAGGAGCAGTACTTC.